One T cell receptor (beta chain) is described in this entry. Its target is not known. The record originates from a study of T-cell reconstitution after alpha-beta-depleted transplantation in children. The study, taken as a whole, reports: Several patients had high TCRbeta diversity at day 60; it came from surviving recipient T cells and thymic progenitors. Hyperexpanded clones declined; after one year, newly produced T cells mostly supplied diversity. After transplant, at about two months, alpha-beta T cells were reportedly derived from several hundred expanded graft clones.

During its preparation, the TCRbeta library received unique molecular identifiers. TCRdb redid the calling of the PCR reads with MiXCR, one entry per CDR3 protein. The sample consists of about 830,000 distinct CDR3 sequences, around 17% of them appearing once. The CDR3 consists of 13 residues. V trimming: 4 bases; J trimming: 9 bases; junction bases outside the gene matches: 3. Germline V CDR1 and CDR2: SGHTA, FQGTGA. The sequence derives from a male patient aged 10-17 years who had a stem cell transplant for acute lymphoblastic leukemia, so the T cells may come from the graft donor. Material: PBMCs, mostly from graft donor cells, obtained 360 days after TCRalphabeta/CD19-depleted stem cell transplant. The genes are TRBV7-3 and TRBJ2-7; the match to TRBD2 covers 13 bases. CDR3 region: CASSSWTSGRQYF. CDR3 DNA sequence: TGTGCCAGCAGCTCCTGGACTAGCGGGAGGCAGTACTTC.